These 10 T cell receptor beta chains were sequenced from one sample in a study of T cells in Graves' hyperthyroidism and ophthalmopathy. TCR beta CDR3 regions were amplified from RNA transcripts. TCR CDR3 regions were first amplified by RT-PCR with HTBI primers. TCRdb used MiXCR to reprocess the multiplex PCR reads, holding one entry per CDR3 protein. The data hold hundreds of thousands of distinct CDR3 sequences, with more than 15% observed a single time. Sample: blood. The receptors come from a woman in her thirties or forties with Graves' ophthalmopathy.

Turning to this clonotype: A much more abundant neighbour one base away suggests this may be a read error. The CDR3 bases are TGTGCCGGCAGCCTAACAGGGGAATGGAACGAGCAGTACTTC. Encoded protein: CAGSLTGEWNEQYF. The chain has TRBV6-2 or TRBV6-3 and TRBJ2-7; 7 nucleotides align to TRBD1. The CDR3 is 14 amino acids. Germline loops: CDR1 MNHEY, CDR2 SVGEGT.

The chain recombines TRBV7-3 with TRBJ2-5; 7 bases agree with TRBD1. The V segment lost 5 bases and the J segment 1 base; nucleotides outside the gene matches: 7. The CDR3 consists of 15 residues. Looked up from germline, CDR1 is SGHTA and CDR2 is FQGTGA. CDR3 sequence reads: CASSRIGTVQETQYF. The CDR3 region has the DNA TGTGCCAGCAGCCGAATCGGGACAGTCCAAGAGACCCAGTACTTC.

This clonotype was counted between two and nine times. V and J are TRBV6-5 and TRBJ1-2; the D is unclear. V was pared by 0 bases and J by 4 bases, with 6 bases between. Germline CDR1 MNHEY, CDR2 SVGAGI. This CDR3 has 13 amino acids. CDR3 region: CASSYSIGYGYTF. The CDR3 DNA follows: TGTGCCAGCAGTTACTCGATAGGCTATGGCTACACCTTC.

The V and J genes are TRBV5-1 and TRBJ1-3, with D possibly being TRBD1 (6 bases). The germline V gene encodes CDR1 SGHRS and CDR2 YFSETQ. The CDR3 covers 15 residues. V was shortened by 3 bases and J by 1 base, with 11 bases between the two germline ends. The CDR3 nucleotides read TGCGCCAGCAGCTCACAGGGTTATTCTGGAAACACCATATATTTT. Protein sequence: CASSSQGYSGNTIYF. Looking up the rest from reference TRBV5-1 and TRBJ1-3 gives the full variable domain: KAGVTQTPRYLIKTRGQQVTLSCSPISGHRSVSWYQQTPGQGLQFLFEYFSETQRNKGNFPGRFSGRQFSNSRSEMNVSTLELGDSALYLCASSSQGYSGNTIYFGEGSWLTVV.

This clonotype came up a few times. CDR3 residues: CAIMKGDQETQYF. DNA of the CDR3: TGTGCCATCATGAAGGGGGACCAAGAGACCCAGTACTTC. This rearrangement joins TRBV10-3 to TRBJ2-5, with D perhaps TRBD1 (6 bases). CDR3 length: 13 amino acids. Germline-derived CDR1 and CDR2 are ENHRY and SYGVKD. Trimming took 7 bases from V and 0 from J, leaving 9 bases between them.

This clonotype was detected many times. The V and J genes are TRBV5-1 and TRBJ2-2; no reliable D call. Germline values: CDR1 SGHRS, CDR2 YFSETQ. The ends were cut back, 0 bases at V and 7 bases at J, with 4 bases in the middle. The CDR3 contains 12 residues. The CDR3 DNA reads TGCGCCAGCAGCTTGGACATCGGGGAGCTGTTTTTT. Encoded protein: CASSLDIGELFF.

This clonotype came up many times. The chain carries TRBV28 and TRBJ1-2; D might be TRBD1 (5 bases). Germline loops: CDR1 MDHEN, CDR2 SYDVKM. V was trimmed by 5 bases and J by 4 bases, leaving 17 bases between them. This CDR3 has 15 amino acids. CDR3 residues: CASSPSDPGAYGYTF. DNA of the CDR3: TGTGCCAGCAGTCCCTCCGATCCCGGGGCCTATGGCTACACCTTC.

This clonotype occurred many times. The chain couples TRBV6-1 to TRBJ1-1; D remains ambiguous. Trimming shortened V by 6 bases and J by 1 base, and 12 bases separated the two germline ends. The CDR3 sequence is 14 residues long. Germline CDR1 MNHNS, CDR2 SASEGT. CDR3 sequence (DNA): TGTGCCAGCAGGATACAGTCCGCGAACACTGAAGCTTTCTTT. Translated, it gives CASRIQSANTEAFF.

This clonotype appeared many times. The chain combines TRBV6-2 or TRBV6-3 with TRBJ2-1; the D is unclear. V was clipped by 6 bases and J by 4 bases, with 16 bases between them. The CDR3 has 15 residues. Germline V gene lookup returns CDR1 MNHEY and CDR2 SVGEGT. This chain's CDR3 is CASSRLVQEYNEQFF. In DNA form, the CDR3 reads TGTGCCAGCAGCCGACTGGTTCAGGAGTACAATGAGCAGTTCTTC.

This chain connects TRBV18 to TRBJ2-3, with a tentative D call TRBD2 (6 bases). CDR3 size: 15 residues. The germline V and J ends were trimmed by 4 bases and 1 base, with 12 bases remaining between them. The germline gives CDR1 KGHSH, CDR2 LQKENI. CDR3 DNA sequence: TGTGCCAGCTCACTTTCCGGGAGCCGCACAGATACGCAGTATTTT. Translated: CASSLSGSRTDTQYF.